The rows below give T cell receptor beta chains drawn from one sample of a study of shared clonotypes between healthy human individuals. Method: immunoSEQ multiplex PCR; TCRdb's copy keeps in-frame clones and lacks some. The table shows approximately 100,000 clones, with around 64% occurring only once. The sample was memory CD8+ T cells sorted from blood. The receptors were sampled from a woman in her 30s in good health. Each CDR3 is given with its conserved first and last residue. A D gene is named only where the DNA matches it firmly. Size tells how often a clone was seen (once, few, many) or the class of an expanded clone, and some rows leave it out.

once	TRBV9	TRBJ2-5	TRBD2	CASSVSSGRATQETQYF	TGTGCCAGCAGCGTATCTAGCGGGAGGGCCACCCAAGAGACCCAGTACTTC
.	TRBV19	TRBJ1-2	TRBD1	CASNPKTGERAYGYTF	TGTGCCAGTAACCCAAAAACAGGGGAGAGGGCCTATGGCTACACCTTC
.	TRBV11-2	TRBJ1-1	.	CASSSDTPLNTEAFF	TGTGCCAGCAGCTCGGACACCCCGTTGAACACTGAAGCTTTCTTT
.	TRBV19	TRBJ1-1	.	CASGKGIGSNAEAFF	TGTGCCAGCGGTAAGGGTATCGGGTCAAATGCTGAAGCTTTCTTT
.	TRBV28	TRBJ2-7	.	CASSGTGATSYEQYF	TGTGCCAGCAGTGGCACGGGAGCCACCTCCTACGAGCAGTACTTC
few	TRBV25-1	TRBJ2-7	TRBD1	CASSGGQLYEQYF	TGTGCCAGCAGTGGGGGACAGCTCTACGAGCAGTACTTC
.	TRBV5-1	TRBJ2-7	TRBD2	CASRPFYDLHLTSGRGYEQYF	TGCGCCAGCAGACCCTTCTACGACTTACACCTCACTAGCGGGAGAGGTTACGAGCAGTACTTC
.	TRBV15	TRBJ2-5	.	CATSGLGPPNF	TGTGCCACCAGCGGCTTGGGACCCCCCAACTTC
few	TRBV2	TRBJ2-1	TRBD2	CASRGGLGNEQFF	TGTGCCAGCAGGGGGGGACTAGGGAATGAGCAGTTCTTC
.	TRBV15	TRBJ2-7	TRBD2	CATSRDWPTSGSYEQYF	TGTGCCACCAGCAGAGATTGGCCAACTAGCGGGAGCTACGAGCAGTACTTC
.	TRBV7-6	TRBJ2-7	.	CASSWRQGGREQYF	TGTGCCAGCAGCTGGCGGCAGGGGGGCAGGGAGCAGTACTTC
.	TRBV7-9	TRBJ2-6	.	CASSLGRGRPGANVLTF	TGTGCCAGCAGCTTGGGACGTGGGAGGCCTGGGGCCAACGTCCTGACTTTC
few	TRBV11-2	TRBJ2-3	TRBD1	CASSLRQGWWDTQYF	TGTGCCAGCAGCTTAAGACAGGGTTGGTGGGATACGCAGTATTTT
.	TRBV29-1	TRBJ1-1	.	CSVEESGNTEAFF	TGCAGCGTTGAAGAATCGGGGAACACTGAAGCTTTCTTT
few	TRBV7-6	TRBJ2-2	TRBD2	CASSLASGSTGELFF	TGTGCCAGCAGCTTAGCTAGCGGGAGCACCGGGGAGCTGTTTTTT
.	TRBV27	TRBJ2-7	.	CASSLYPAETGSYEQYF	TGTGCCAGCAGTTTATACCCCGCCGAGACAGGTTCCTACGAGCAGTACTTC
.	TRBV4-2	TRBJ2-7	.	CASSHRGGESSYEQYF	TGTGCCAGCAGCCACCGAGGGGGGGAGAGCTCCTACGAGCAGTACTTC
.	TRBV5-1	TRBJ2-3	TRBD2	CASSGVTSALTDTQYF	TGCGCCAGCAGCGGAGTGACTAGCGCCCTCACAGATACGCAGTATTTT
.	TRBV4-1	TRBJ2-7	TRBD2	CASSPMVAGGPHEQYF	TGCGCCAGCAGCCCCATGGTAGCGGGAGGGCCTCACGAGCAGTACTTC
.	TRBV4-2	TRBJ1-2	.	CASSQIGVEGYTF	TGTGCCAGCAGCCAAATCGGGGTAGAAGGCTACACCTTC
.	TRBV30	TRBJ2-2	.	CAWSVYLGTQSGELFF	TGTGCCTGGAGTGTATATCTCGGGACTCAGTCCGGGGAGCTGTTTTTT
.	TRBV7-3	TRBJ1-1	.	CASSATGGSEAFF	TGTGCCAGCAGCGCCACGGGGGGGTCTGAAGCTTTCTTT
few	TRBV29-1	TRBJ2-1	.	CSVEGPEAGRSYNEQFF	TGCAGCGTTGAAGGGCCGGAGGCAGGGCGCTCCTACAATGAGCAGTTCTTC
.	TRBV4-1	TRBJ2-1	TRBD2	CASSQELTSVPLTDEQFF	TGCGCCAGCAGCCAAGAGCTGACTAGCGTCCCACTAACCGATGAGCAGTTCTTC
.	TRBV28	TRBJ1-1	.	CASSLRASWNTEAFF	TGTGCCAGCAGTTTAAGGGCTTCCTGGAACACTGAAGCTTTCTTT
once	TRBV6-1	TRBJ2-5	TRBD2	CASSVLAGGMITAQYF	TGTGCCAGCAGTGTTTTAGCGGGAGGGATGATAACGGCCCAGTACTTC
.	TRBV2	TRBJ2-7	.	CASSGTYNYEQYF	TGTGCCAGCAGTGGGACCTACAACTACGAGCAGTACTTC
.	TRBV14	TRBJ2-1	TRBD1	CASSQDRVNWNEQFF	TGTGCCAGCAGCCAGGACAGGGTAAATTGGAATGAGCAGTTCTTC
.	TRBV7-2	TRBJ2-1	TRBD2	CASSFSGSSYNEQFF	TGTGCCAGCAGCTTCAGCGGGAGCTCCTACAATGAGCAGTTCTTC
.	TRBV21-1	TRBJ1-1	.	CASSRTGLNTEAFF	TGTGCCAGCAGCCGGACAGGCTTGAACACTGAAGCTTTCTTT
.	TRBV28	TRBJ1-1	TRBD1	CASSLPMTGTGDTEAFF	TGTGCCAGCAGTCTACCGATGACCGGGACAGGGGACACTGAAGCTTTCTTT
.	TRBV10-2	TRBJ2-7	.	CASSESWAGASYEQYF	TGCGCCAGCAGTGAGAGCTGGGCAGGGGCCTCCTACGAGCAGTACTTC
.	TRBV7-8	TRBJ2-2	.	CASSLATSGHRSLNTGELFF	TGTGCCAGCAGCTTAGCGACCAGCGGGCATAGATCTTTGAACACCGGGGAGCTGTTTTTT
.	TRBV6-5	TRBJ2-1	.	CASSPTVANNNEQFF	TGTGCCAGCAGCCCGACGGTTGCGAATAACAATGAGCAGTTCTTC
.	TRBV5-1	TRBJ2-1	TRBD1	CASSPTGVPYNEQFF	TGCGCCAGCAGCCCAACAGGGGTCCCCTACAATGAGCAGTTCTTC
.	TRBV27	TRBJ1-5	TRBD1	CASSPDRAKPQHF	TGTGCCAGCAGTCCGGACAGGGCTAAGCCCCAGCATTTT
.	TRBV28	TRBJ2-1	TRBD1	CASSFDPQGARGEQFF	TGTGCCAGCAGTTTTGACCCCCAGGGGGCGCGGGGTGAGCAGTTCTTC
.	TRBV2	TRBJ2-2	.	CATDPRGSGELFF	TGTGCCACCGACCCGAGGGGTTCCGGGGAGCTGTTTTTT
.	TRBV30	TRBJ2-1	TRBD2	CAWHLAGGGKGYNEQFF	TGTGCCTGGCATCTAGCGGGAGGAGGCAAGGGTTACAATGAGCAGTTCTTC
.	TRBV5-4	TRBJ2-1	.	CASSKRRRSSYNEQFF	TGTGCCAGCAGCAAACGTCGTAGGAGCTCCTACAATGAGCAGTTCTTC
.	TRBV19	TRBJ2-3	.	CASSTGTEHTDTQYF	TGTGCCAGTAGTACTGGGACGGAGCACACAGATACGCAGTATTTT
.	TRBV5-1	TRBJ2-6	.	CASSLASGANVLTF	TGCGCCAGCAGCTTGGCTTCTGGGGCCAACGTCCTGACTTTC
few	TRBV7-2	TRBJ2-5	.	CASSFSNQETQYF	TGTGCCAGCAGCTTCTCCAACCAAGAGACCCAGTACTTC
.	TRBV5-4	TRBJ2-7	.	CASSFNGDEQYF	TGTGCCAGCAGCTTCAACGGGGACGAGCAGTACTTC
.	TRBV6-6	TRBJ2-5	.	CARTLGPAGTQYF	TGTGCCAGGACCCTCGGGCCCGCGGGGACCCAGTACTTC
.	TRBV5-4	TRBJ2-5	.	CASSAVGGLETQYF	TGTGCCAGCAGCGCAGTAGGGGGACTAGAGACCCAGTACTTC
many	TRBV6-1	TRBJ1-2	TRBD1	CASANRGRFYGYTF	TGTGCCAGCGCAAACAGGGGGCGCTTCTATGGCTACACCTTC
.	TRBV7-6	TRBJ2-2	TRBD1	CASSLAGTGGARTGELFF	TGTGCCAGCAGCTTAGCGGGGACAGGGGGCGCAAGGACCGGGGAGCTGTTTTTT
.	TRBV7-9	TRBJ2-7	.	CASSPELGPSSYEQYF	TGTGCCAGCAGCCCCGAGCTAGGGCCCAGCTCCTACGAGCAGTACTTC
.	TRBV15	TRBJ2-6	.	CATHRSGANVLTF	TGTGCCACCCATCGCTCTGGGGCCAACGTCCTGACTTTC
.	TRBV6-5	TRBJ2-7	.	CASSYTLGGEQYF	TGTGCCAGCAGTTACACTCTAGGGGGCGAGCAGTACTTC
few	TRBV6-1	TRBJ2-1	TRBD2	CASSEMAGGSYNEQFF	TGTGCCAGCAGTGAGATGGCGGGAGGTTCCTACAATGAGCAGTTCTTC
.	TRBV6-1	TRBJ2-7	TRBD1	CASSEAGQGAYYEQYF	TGTGCCAGCAGTGAAGCGGGACAGGGGGCCTACTACGAGCAGTACTTC
many	TRBV6-1	TRBJ2-4	.	CASSEEIAKNIQYF	TGTGCCAGCAGTGAAGAAATAGCCAAAAACATTCAGTACTTC
.	TRBV28	TRBJ2-5	.	CASSLFAAFRETQYF	TGTGCCAGCAGTTTATTCGCTGCCTTCAGGGAGACCCAGTACTTC
few	TRBV7-6	TRBJ1-6	TRBD1	CASSLRQGDSPLHF	TGTGCCAGCAGCTTGAGACAGGGGGATTCACCCCTCCACTTT
.	TRBV6-1	TRBJ1-5	.	CASSLSQGPNQPQHF	TGTGCCAGCAGTTTGAGTCAGGGTCCGAATCAGCCCCAGCATTTT
few	TRBV6-5	TRBJ2-1	TRBD1	CASSLEGGGYNEQFF	TGTGCCAGCAGCCTGGAAGGGGGCGGTTACAATGAGCAGTTCTTC
.	TRBV6-6	TRBJ1-2	.	CAHSVGVYYGYTF	TGTGCCCACTCGGTCGGTGTTTACTATGGCTACACCTTC
.	TRBV28	TRBJ2-7	.	CASSPAKRRTNYEQYF	TGTGCCAGCAGCCCCGCCAAGCGGCGGACCAACTACGAGCAGTACTTC